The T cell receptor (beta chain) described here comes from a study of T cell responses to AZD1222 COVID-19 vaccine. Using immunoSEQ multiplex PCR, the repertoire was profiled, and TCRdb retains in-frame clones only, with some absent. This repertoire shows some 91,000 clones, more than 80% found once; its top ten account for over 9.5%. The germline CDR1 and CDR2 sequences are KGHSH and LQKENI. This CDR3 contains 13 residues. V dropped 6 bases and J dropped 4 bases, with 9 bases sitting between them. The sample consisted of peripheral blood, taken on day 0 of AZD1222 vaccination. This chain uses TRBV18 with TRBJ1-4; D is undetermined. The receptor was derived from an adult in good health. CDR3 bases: TGTGCCAGCTCGCGGGGAGGTAATGAAAAACTGTTTTTT. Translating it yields CASSRGGNEKLFF.